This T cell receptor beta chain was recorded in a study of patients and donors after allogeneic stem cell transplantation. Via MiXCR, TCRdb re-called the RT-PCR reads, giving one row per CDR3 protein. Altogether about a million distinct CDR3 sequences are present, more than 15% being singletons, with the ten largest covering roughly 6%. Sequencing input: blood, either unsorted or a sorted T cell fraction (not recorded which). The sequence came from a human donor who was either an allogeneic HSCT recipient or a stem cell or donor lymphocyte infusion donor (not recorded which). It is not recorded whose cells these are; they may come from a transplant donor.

CDR3 coding DNA: TGCAGCGTTATGCCCACAGGGAACTATGGCTACACCTTC. Its translation: CSVMPTGNYGYTF. This chain joins TRBV29-1 and TRBJ1-2; D might be TRBD1 (6 bases). Trimming removed 5 bases at V and 2 bases at J, with 12 bases between. The CDR3 is made up of 13 amino acids. Germline CDR1 and CDR2: SQVTM and ANQGSEA.